What follows are 10 T cell receptor beta chains derived from one specimen sequenced in a study of cytomegalovirus exposure and HLA in healthy donors. Researchers ran the PCR with 60 Vbeta and 13 Jbeta primers. Only in-frame clones appear in the TCRdb table, and some are missing; sequencing was by immunoSEQ multiplex PCR. The table has under 300,000 clones, 80% to 90% seen once. Input material: PBMCs. The source of these receptors is a man between 35 and 55 years old in good health and CMV-seropositive.

This rearrangement joins TRBV25-1 to TRBJ1-5, with 9 bases fitting TRBD1. Germline V gene sequence: CDR1 MGHDK, CDR2 SYGVNS. This CDR3 has 14 amino acids. J gave up 7 bases and V 2 bases, and 3 bases lay outside the gene matches. DNA of the CDR3: TGTGCCAGCAGTGAAGGACAGGGGAGCCAGCCCCAGCATTTT. Amino acid sequence: CASSEGQGSQPQHF.

The rearrangement joins TRBV5-1 to TRBJ1-1; 7 nucleotides line up with TRBD1. CDR1 SGHRS and CDR2 YFSETQ come from the germline V gene. The V gene end was trimmed by 2 bases and the J gene end by 8 bases; junction bases not matched to a gene: 9. This CDR3 is built from 14 residues. The CDR3 sequence is CASSFAPGDSEAFF. The DNA for the CDR3 is TGCGCCAGCAGCTTCGCACCCGGGGACAGCGAAGCTTTCTTT.

The chain has TRBV5-1 and TRBJ2-5, with TRBD1 matching over 8 bases. The germline V gene encodes CDR1 SGHRS and CDR2 YFSETQ. The ends lost 7 bases at V and 3 bases at J; junction bases unmatched: 8. The CDR3 spans 14 residues. In DNA, the CDR3 is TGCGCCAGCGGCTCAGGGGGCGCGGAAGAGACCCAGTACTTC. It encodes CASGSGGAEETQYF.

The V call is TRBV6-5, the J call TRBJ2-1; D might be TRBD2 (5 bases). Trimming removed 0 bases at V and 5 bases at J, with 14 bases between. CDR3 length equals 16 residues. Germline V gene sequence: CDR1 MNHEY, CDR2 SVGAGI. DNA of the CDR3: TGTGCCAGCAGTTACTCGAGGGTAGCAAGAAACAATGAGCAGTTCTTC. It translates to CASSYSRVARNNEQFF.

The rearrangement joins TRBV4-3 to TRBJ2-7; no firm D call. With 3 bases removed from V and 2 bases from J, the gap between germline ends came to 11 bases. The CDR3 is 14 residues long. The germline V gene has CDR1 LGHNA and CDR2 YSLEER. This CDR3 reads CASSHEARAYEQYF. CDR3 coding DNA: TGCGCCAGCAGCCACGAGGCACGAGCCTACGAGCAGTACTTC.

The chain carries TRBV18 and TRBJ1-2, with D possibly matching TRBD1 (5 bases). Germline V gives CDR1 KGHSH, CDR2 LQKENI. V lost 3 bases and J lost 5, with 10 bases in between. This CDR3 region has 13 residues. The CDR3, as DNA: TGTGCCAGCTCACCTGGGGCGGAATATGGCTACACCTTC. Protein product: CASSPGAEYGYTF.

The genes are TRBV28 and TRBJ2-3; D is possibly TRBD1 (5 bases). This CDR3 is built from 14 residues. Trimming cost V 1 base and J 3 bases, with 8 bases left between them. CDR1 and CDR2 (germline): MDHEN, SYDVKM. CDR3 region: CASSLSQGTDTQYF. The CDR3 region has the DNA TGTGCCAGCAGTTTATCGCAGGGTACAGATACGCAGTATTTT.

The rearrangement joins TRBV30 to TRBJ2-5; 7 nucleotides match TRBD2. The closer fit of TRBJ2-7 to the DNA end suggests the J call may be wrong. The CDR3 contains 11 residues. The V gene's germline CDR1 is GTSNPN and CDR2 SVGIG (reference sequence). For the CDR3, the DNA is TGTGCCTTTGGGAGGGGCTACGAGCAGTACTTC. This translates into CAFGRGYEQYF.

The chain links TRBV19 to TRBJ2-5; TRBD2 agrees at 12 bases. Trimming removed 6 bases from V and 4 bases from J; junction bases left unmatched: 9. CDR1 is LNHDA and CDR2 is SQIVND in the germline V gene (reference sequence). This CDR3 has 16 residues. The CDR3 sequence is CASSQGLAGSSETQYF. The DNA of the CDR3 is TGTGCCAGTAGCCAAGGACTAGCGGGATCTTCAGAGACCCAGTACTTC.

The chain links TRBV5-4 to TRBJ2-5, with 7 bases identical to TRBD1. The J call is in doubt because the DNA end fits TRBJ2-7 better. In germline, CDR1 is SGHNT, CDR2 YYREEE (reference sequence). The CDR3 has 15 amino acids. The CDR3 is CASSLAGTDSYEQYF. The CDR3 DNA sequence: TGTGCCAGCAGCTTGGCCGGGACAGACTCCTACGAGCAGTACTTC.